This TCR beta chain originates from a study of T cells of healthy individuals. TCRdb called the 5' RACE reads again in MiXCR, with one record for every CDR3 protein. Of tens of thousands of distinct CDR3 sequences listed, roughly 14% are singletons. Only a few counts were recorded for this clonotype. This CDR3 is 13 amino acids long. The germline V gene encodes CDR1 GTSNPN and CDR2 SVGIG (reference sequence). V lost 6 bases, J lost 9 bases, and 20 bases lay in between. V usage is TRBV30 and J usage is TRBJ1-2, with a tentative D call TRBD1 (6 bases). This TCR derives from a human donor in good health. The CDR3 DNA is TGTGCCTGCCCAAGACCCGACAGGTCAAGCTACACCTTC. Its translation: CACPRPDRSSYTF.